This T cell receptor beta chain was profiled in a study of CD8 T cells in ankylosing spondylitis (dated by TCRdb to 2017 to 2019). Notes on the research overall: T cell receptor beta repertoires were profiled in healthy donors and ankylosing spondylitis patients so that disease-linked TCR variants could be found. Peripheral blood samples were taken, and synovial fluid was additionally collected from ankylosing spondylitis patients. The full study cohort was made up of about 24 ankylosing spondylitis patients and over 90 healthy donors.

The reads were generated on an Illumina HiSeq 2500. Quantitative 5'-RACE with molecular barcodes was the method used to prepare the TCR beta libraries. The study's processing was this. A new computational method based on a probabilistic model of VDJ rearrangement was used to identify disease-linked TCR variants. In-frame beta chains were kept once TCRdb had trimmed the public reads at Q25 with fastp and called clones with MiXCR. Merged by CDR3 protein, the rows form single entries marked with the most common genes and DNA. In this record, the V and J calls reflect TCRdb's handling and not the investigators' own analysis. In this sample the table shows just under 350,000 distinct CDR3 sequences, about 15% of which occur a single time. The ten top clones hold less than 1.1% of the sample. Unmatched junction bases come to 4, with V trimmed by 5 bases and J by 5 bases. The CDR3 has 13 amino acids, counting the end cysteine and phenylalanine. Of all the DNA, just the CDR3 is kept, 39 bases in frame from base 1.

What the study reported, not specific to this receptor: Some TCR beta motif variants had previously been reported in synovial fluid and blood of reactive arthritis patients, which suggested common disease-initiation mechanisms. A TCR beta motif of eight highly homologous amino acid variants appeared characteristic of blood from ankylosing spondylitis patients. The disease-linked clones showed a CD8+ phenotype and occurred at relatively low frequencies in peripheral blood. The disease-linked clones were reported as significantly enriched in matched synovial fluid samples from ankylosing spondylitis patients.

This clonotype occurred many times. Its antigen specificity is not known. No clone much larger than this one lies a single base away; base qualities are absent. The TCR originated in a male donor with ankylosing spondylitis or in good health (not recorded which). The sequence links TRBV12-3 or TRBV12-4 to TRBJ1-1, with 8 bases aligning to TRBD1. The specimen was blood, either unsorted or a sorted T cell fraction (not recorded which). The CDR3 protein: CASSRQGRTEAFF. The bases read TGTGCCAGCAGTAGACAGGGGAGGACTGAAGCTTTCTTT.